Presented here are 8 T cell receptor beta chains from one specimen sequenced in a study of cytomegalovirus exposure and HLA in healthy donors. Only in-frame clones appear in the TCRdb table, and some are missing; sequencing was by immunoSEQ multiplex PCR. This table has some 140,000 clones, 80% to 90% appearing once. The sequenced material came from PBMCs. These receptors came from a man aged 18 to 30 in good health and CMV-seropositive.

J is TRBJ2-1 and V is TRBV5-1, with D perhaps TRBD1 (5 bases). CDR3 length equals 17 residues. Trimming left V 1 base short and J 1 base short, with 15 bases between. The V gene's germline CDR1 is SGHRS and CDR2 YFSETQ. This CDR3 is CASSLISGLSSYNEQFF. The CDR3 DNA reads TGCGCCAGCAGCTTGATTTCAGGGCTCTCTTCCTACAATGAGCAGTTCTTC.

V usage is TRBV7-9 and J usage is TRBJ2-7; no firm D call. The CDR3 has 11 residues. Germline V gene lookup returns CDR1 SEHNR and CDR2 FQNEAQ (reference sequence). Between the trimmed V and J ends, which lost 11 bases and 5 bases, there was a span of 13 bases. DNA of the CDR3: TGTGCCCTTGGGCCCCACCACGAGCAGTACTTC. Translated, it gives CALGPHHEQYF.

This chain links TRBV4-3 with TRBJ1-1; a weak D match, TRBD1 (6 bases). CDR3 length: 13 residues. Germline CDR1 LGHNA, CDR2 YSLEER. Trimming pared 1 base from V and 5 bases from J, leaving 8 bases between. The CDR3 DNA sequence: TGCGCCAGCAGCCAAGTCCAGGGGACTGAAGCTTTCTTT. Amino acids: CASSQVQGTEAFF.

This clone was recorded once. This rearrangement joins TRBV5-1 to TRBJ2-7, with D possibly being TRBD2 (6 bases). This CDR3 spans 15 amino acids. V lost 0 bases and J 1 base, leaving 11 bases between the germline ends. Looked up from germline, CDR1 is SGHRS and CDR2 is YFSETQ. The CDR3 DNA is TGCGCCAGCAGCTTGGGCGGGACTCAGTCCTACGAGCAGTACTTC. Encoded protein: CASSLGGTQSYEQYF.

The V gene is TRBV6-1, the J gene TRBJ2-7; possibly TRBD1 for D (7 bases). CDR1 is MNHNS and CDR2 is SASEGT in the germline V gene. There are 14 residues in the CDR3. V lost 3 bases and J 1 base, leaving 10 bases between the germline ends. The CDR3 DNA reads as TGTGCCAGCAGTGAGCGGGGACAGTCCTACGAGCAGTACTTC. Translating it yields CASSERGQSYEQYF.

V usage is TRBV7-2 and J usage is TRBJ2-7, with D tentatively TRBD2 (6 bases). With 3 bases removed from V and 0 bases from J, the gap between germline ends came to 12 bases. CDR1 is SGHTA, CDR2 FQGNSA, per germline. The CDR3 is 15 amino acids. CDR3 loop: CASSLEGSSSYEQYF. As DNA, the CDR3 is TGTGCCAGCAGCTTGGAGGGTAGTTCCTCCTACGAGCAGTACTTC. Full variable domain (rest looked up from reference TRBV7-2 and TRBJ2-7): GAGVSQSPSNKVTEKGKDVELRCDPISGHTALYWYRQSLGQGLEFLIYFQGNSAPDKSGLPSDRFSAERTGGSVSTLTIQRTQQEDSAVYLCASSLEGSSSYEQYFGPGTRLTVT.

The chain joins TRBV2 to TRBJ2-7, with 11 positions matching TRBD2. The CDR3 length is 14 residues. In germline, CDR1 is SNHLY, CDR2 FYNNEI. Trimming took 6 bases from V and 4 from J; bases not matched to a gene: 5. CDR3 sequence (DNA): TGTGCCAGCAGCAAGACTAGCGGGGAGTACGAGCAGTACTTC. This gives the protein CASSKTSGEYEQYF.

V usage is TRBV4-1 and J usage is TRBJ2-7; D call uncertain. Germline V lookup: CDR1 MGHRA, CDR2 YSYEKL. The CDR3 spans 16 residues. V was clipped by 1 base and J by 0 bases, with 13 bases between them. CDR3 coding DNA: TGCGCCAGCAGCCAAGGGCCAGGTCGCAACTCCTACGAGCAGTACTTC. Its protein product is CASSQGPGRNSYEQYF.